A single sample is the source of the 27 T cell receptor beta chains below, sequenced in a study of T-cell memory formation after mild COVID-19. Each CDR3 protein is one row after TCRdb ran MiXCR on the 5' RACE reads. The repertoire holds hundreds of thousands of distinct CDR3 sequences, with just under 20% as singletons. Sequencing used PBMCs or a T cell subset sorted from them (not recorded which). The receptor set was obtained from a young man who had mild COVID-19 (a few samples of this study predate the infection). Cell type and time point are not known.

This clonotype was found a few times. This chain connects TRBV6-5 to TRBJ1-1, with D perhaps TRBD1 (6 bases). V dropped 4 bases and J dropped 4 bases, with 13 bases sitting between them. CDR1 and CDR2 (germline): MNHEY, SVGAGI. The CDR3 sequence is 14 residues long. DNA of the CDR3: TGTGCCAGCAGTTCGTCGCCCAGGGGCACTGAAGCTTTCTTT. The encoded protein is CASSSSPRGTEAFF.

The chain recombines TRBV11-2 with TRBJ2-7, with D possibly TRBD1 on 6 matching bases. V was clipped by 1 base and J by 2 bases, with 12 bases between them. Germline CDR1 reads SGHAT; CDR2 reads FQNNGV. This CDR3 is built from 15 residues. CDR3 sequence reads: CASSLGQDSTYEQYF. DNA for the CDR3: TGTGCCAGCAGCTTAGGACAGGATTCGACCTACGAGCAGTACTTC.

The chain combines TRBV6-6 with TRBJ1-4; D is ambiguous. The V and J ends lost 6 bases and 11 bases respectively, with 10 bases between them. This CDR3 spans 11 amino acids. Germline V gives CDR1 MNHNY, CDR2 SVGAGI (reference sequence). The CDR3 sequence is CASRHSWKLFF. CDR3 sequence (DNA): TGTGCCAGCAGGCACTCTTGGAAACTGTTTTTT.

This chain uses TRBV4-3 with TRBJ2-3; D is perhaps TRBD1 or TRBD2 (6 bases each). From germline, CDR1 is LGHNA and CDR2 YSLEER. V gave up 4 bases and J gave up 3 bases, with 17 bases separating them. There are 16 residues in the CDR3. In DNA form, the CDR3 reads TGCGCCAGCAGCCCAGGGGCGGGGTTCGATACAGATACGCAGTATTTT. Protein: CASSPGAGFDTDTQYF.

This clonotype was detected a few times. The chain has TRBV28 and TRBJ1-1; maybe TRBD1 (6 bases). Trimming took off 8 bases at V and 0 bases at J, with 13 bases between the two ends. In germline, CDR1 is MDHEN, CDR2 SYDVKM. The CDR3 sequence is 14 residues long. The CDR3 loop reads CASRGGRLNTEAFF. The DNA of the CDR3 is TGTGCCAGCCGCGGGGGCAGGCTGAACACTGAAGCTTTCTTT.

V usage is TRBV7-2 and J usage is TRBJ2-3; 8 positions match TRBD2. CDR3 size: 16 residues. Germline V gives CDR1 SGHTA, CDR2 FQGNSA. Trimming cost V 1 base and J 4 bases; bases outside gene matches: 7. The CDR3: CASSLVGTRKADTQYF. CDR3 DNA: TGTGCCAGCAGCTTAGTAGGGACTAGAAAGGCAGATACGCAGTATTTT.

At least ten counts were recorded for this clonotype. The rearrangement joins TRBV20-1 to TRBJ2-5; TRBD2 might be the D (6 bases). The germline gives CDR1 DFQATT, CDR2 SNEGSKA (reference sequence). The germline V and J ends were trimmed by 5 bases and 2 bases, with 15 bases remaining between them. There are 14 residues in the CDR3. The CDR3 sequence is CSAAAWGEQETQYF. For the CDR3, the DNA is TGCAGTGCTGCCGCGTGGGGGGAGCAAGAGACCCAGTACTTC.

J is TRBJ1-3 and V is TRBV20-1; a weak D match, TRBD1 (5 bases). Germline V CDR1 and CDR2: DFQATT, SNEGSKA (reference sequence). The CDR3 has 15 amino acids. Trimming shortened V by 3 bases and J by 2 bases, and 14 bases separated the two germline ends. CDR3 sequence (DNA): TGCAGTGCTAGTCTGCCGGGGACGGCTGGAAACACCATATATTTT. The encoded protein is CSASLPGTAGNTIYF.

This clonotype was picked up a small number of times. The V call is TRBV6-5, the J call TRBJ2-1; D not certain. V was trimmed by 5 bases and J by 3 bases, leaving 17 bases between them. Germline-derived CDR1 and CDR2 are MNHEY and SVGAGI. The CDR3 runs to 16 residues. The CDR3 DNA is TGTGCCAGCAGTACCGGATTGGGCGGCCGCTACAATGAGCAGTTCTTC. Amino acids: CASSTGLGGRYNEQFF.

This clonotype was found many times. The chain uses TRBV7-2 and TRBJ1-6; the D is unclear. The CDR3 spans 12 residues. Trimming stripped 4 bases from V and 2 bases from J, with 0 bases between. Germline V gives CDR1 SGHTA, CDR2 FQGNSA. This chain's CDR3 is CASSSYNSPLHF. CDR3 DNA: TGTGCCAGCAGCTCCTATAATTCACCCCTCCACTTT.

This clonotype was counted at least ten times. The chain couples TRBV7-2 to TRBJ2-6; the match to TRBD1 covers 9 bases. CDR1 is SGHTA, CDR2 FQGNSA, per germline. The trim removed 4 bases at V and 0 bases at J, leaving 4 bases unmatched. The CDR3 extends over 17 amino acids. CDR3 region: CASSWGQGLSGANVLTF. The DNA for the CDR3 is TGTGCCAGCAGCTGGGGACAGGGACTCTCTGGGGCCAACGTCCTGACTTTC.

This clonotype was seen a few times. This chain uses TRBV5-1 with TRBJ2-5, with D hard to call. The ends were cut back, 5 bases at V and 5 bases at J, with 13 bases in the middle. CDR1 SGHRS and CDR2 YFSETQ come from the germline V gene. The CDR3 spans 13 residues. CDR3 sequence (DNA): TGCGCCAGCAGGGCAAGACCCGAGGAGACCCAGTACTTC. It codes for CASRARPEETQYF.

The V and J genes are TRBV5-1 and TRBJ2-7; D is possibly TRBD2 (6 bases). V was pared by 4 bases and J by 3 bases, with 14 bases between. The CDR3 runs 14 residues. Germline V gene sequence: CDR1 SGHRS, CDR2 YFSETQ. The CDR3 protein is CASSPRGGDYEQYF. In nucleotides, the CDR3 is TGCGCCAGCAGCCCGCGTGGAGGGGACTACGAGCAGTACTTC.

The chain combines TRBV7-9 with TRBJ2-5; D gene ambiguous. This CDR3 comprises 14 residues. In germline, CDR1 is SEHNR, CDR2 FQNEAQ (reference sequence). Deletions cut 2 bases from V and 4 bases from J, with 11 bases between. The DNA of the CDR3 is TGTGCCAGCAGCTTATCACGGCTGGTAGAGACCCAGTACTTC. This encodes CASSLSRLVETQYF.

This chain uses TRBV7-9 with TRBJ1-1; the D gene is possibly TRBD1 (5 bases). CDR3 size: 12 residues. Germline CDR1 reads SEHNR; CDR2 reads FQNEAQ (reference sequence). V was clipped by 3 bases and J by 11 bases, with 13 bases between them. CDR3 region: CASSFAGGQAFF. Written as DNA, the CDR3 is TGTGCCAGCAGCTTTGCCGGGGGTCAGGCTTTCTTT.

On this clonotype: The junction does not match germline at one end; this may be a read error. The V and J genes are TRBV5-5 and TRBJ2-2; TRBD2 matches 7 bases. This CDR3 comprises 14 residues. Germline V gene lookup returns CDR1 SGHKS and CDR2 YYEKEE (reference sequence). The CDR3 DNA follows: TGTTCCAGCGGTCTAGCGGCGAACACCGGGGAGCTGTTTTTT. This encodes CSSGLAANTGELFF.

This clonotype was counted only a few times. This chain links TRBV2 with TRBJ2-1; D remains ambiguous. This CDR3 is 15 amino acids long. V gave up 1 base and J gave up 0 bases, with 7 bases separating them. Germline CDR1 and CDR2: SNHLY and FYNNEI. The CDR3 loop is CASSEGASSYNEQFF. CDR3 DNA: TGTGCCAGCAGTGAAGGGGCCAGCTCCTACAATGAGCAGTTCTTC.

The chain is built from TRBV3-1 and TRBJ1-5; a weak D match, TRBD1 (6 bases). V was pared by 1 base and J by 5 bases, with 9 bases between. The CDR3 contains 14 residues. In germline, CDR1 is LGHDT, CDR2 YNNKEL (reference sequence). As DNA, the CDR3 is TGTGCCAGCAGCCAAGCGGGGGCAGATCAGCCCCAGCATTTT. Translated: CASSQAGADQPQHF.

V gene TRBV5-1 combines with J gene TRBJ1-1, with 7 bases that match TRBD1. This CDR3 spans 14 amino acids. V trimming: 4 bases; J trimming: 7 bases; junction bases outside the gene matches: 10. CDR1 is SGHRS and CDR2 is YFSETQ in the germline V gene. The CDR3 protein is CASSPRTGRNEAFF. Written as DNA, the CDR3 is TGCGCCAGCAGCCCCCGGACAGGCAGGAATGAAGCTTTCTTT.

The rearrangement uses TRBV12-3 or TRBV12-4 and TRBJ1-3; 9 bases are a match to TRBD1. This CDR3 is built from 14 residues. V lost 5 bases, J lost 6 bases, and 5 bases stayed unmatched. The DNA of the CDR3 is TGTGCCAGCAGTCCAACAGGGGGCACAAACACCATATATTTT. This sequence encodes CASSPTGGTNTIYF.

This clonotype was observed a few times. The chain recombines TRBV18 with TRBJ1-2; D unclear. The length of the CDR3 is 11 residues. Germline CDR1 and CDR2: KGHSH and LQKENI. V dropped 1 base and J dropped 8 bases, with 5 bases sitting between them. The CDR3 reads CASSPREGYTF. DNA for the CDR3: TGTGCCAGCTCACCACGGGAGGGCTACACCTTC.

The genes are TRBV15 and TRBJ2-2, with D possibly matching TRBD2 (7 bases). There are 16 residues in the CDR3. V was shortened by 0 bases and J by 1 base, with 9 bases between the two germline ends. Germline CDR1 LNHNV, CDR2 YYDKDF (reference sequence). CDR3 nucleotide sequence: TGTGCCACCAGCAGAGAGGGGGGGCGGAACACCGGGGAGCTGTTTTTT. Its protein is CATSREGGRNTGELFF.

This clonotype has a count of ten or more. This chain joins TRBV5-1 and TRBJ2-7, with TRBD1 identical over 10 bases. This CDR3 contains 13 residues. With V trimmed by 5 bases and J by 11 bases, 10 bases remained unmatched. CDR1 and CDR2 from the germline V gene are SGHRS and YFSETQ. The CDR3 sequence is CASSPDRGLHEYV. CDR3 nucleotide sequence: TGCGCCAGCAGTCCTGACAGGGGGCTTCATGAGTACGTC.

J is TRBJ1-5 and V is TRBV6-2 or TRBV6-3; the match to TRBD1 covers 9 bases. The CDR3 length is 15 residues. Germline lookup yields CDR1 MNHEY and CDR2 SVGEGT. With 6 bases clipped from V and 4 bases from J, the junction kept 7 bases outside the gene matches. The CDR3 DNA is TGTGCCAGCAGACCTACAGGGGGCTTAAATCAGCCCCAGCATTTT. Protein: CASRPTGGLNQPQHF.

This clonotype appeared many times. This chain links TRBV7-9 with TRBJ2-7, with D unclear. The V gene's germline CDR1 is SEHNR and CDR2 FQNEAQ (reference sequence). The V gene lost 4 bases and the J gene lost 3 bases, with 13 bases spanning the gap. CDR3 size: 14 residues. The CDR3 sequence is CASSSLGADYEQYF. CDR3 nucleotides: TGTGCCAGCAGCTCGCTAGGTGCGGACTACGAGCAGTACTTC. Filled out from reference TRBV7-9 and TRBJ2-7, the complete variable domain reads DTGVSQNPRHKITKRGQNVTFRCDPISEHNRLYWYRQTLGQGPEFLTYFQNEAQLEKSRLLSDRFSAERPKGSFSTLEIQRTEQGDSAMYLCASSSLGADYEQYFGPGTRLTVT.

In its sample, this clonotype was seen once. This rearrangement joins TRBV5-1 to TRBJ2-6; D is perhaps TRBD2 (5 bases). CDR1 SGHRS and CDR2 YFSETQ come from the germline V gene. The V end lost 2 bases, the J end lost 3 bases, and 6 bases lay between the germline ends. The CDR3 has 14 residues. The CDR3: CASSLRDGANVLTF. CDR3 nucleotides: TGCGCCAGCAGCTTACGGGATGGGGCCAACGTCCTGACTTTC.

This sequence joins TRBV10-3 and TRBJ2-1; D might be TRBD2 (7 bases). This CDR3 has 12 residues. CDR1 ENHRY and CDR2 SYGVKD come from the germline V gene. V shed 6 bases and J shed 8 bases, with 11 bases lying between them. Here the CDR3 DNA reads TGTGCCATCAGCCGGGGGGCCCATGAGCAGTTCTTC. Encoded protein: CAISRGAHEQFF.